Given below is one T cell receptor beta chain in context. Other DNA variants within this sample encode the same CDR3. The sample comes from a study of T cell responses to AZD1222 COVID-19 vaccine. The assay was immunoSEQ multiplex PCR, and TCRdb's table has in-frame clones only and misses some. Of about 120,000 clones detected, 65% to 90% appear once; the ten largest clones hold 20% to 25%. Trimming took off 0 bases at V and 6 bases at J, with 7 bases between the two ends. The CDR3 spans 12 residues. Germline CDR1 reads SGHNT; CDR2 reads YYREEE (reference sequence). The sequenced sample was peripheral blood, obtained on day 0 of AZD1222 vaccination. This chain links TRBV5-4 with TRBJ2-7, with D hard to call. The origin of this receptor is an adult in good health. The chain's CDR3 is CASSLGRREQYF. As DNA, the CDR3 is TGTGCCAGCAGCTTGGGCAGGCGCGAGCAGTACTTC. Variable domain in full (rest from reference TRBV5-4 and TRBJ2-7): ETGVTQSPTHLIKTRGQQVTLRCSSQSGHNTVSWYQQALGQGPQFIFQYYREEENGRGNFPPRFSGLQFPNYSSELNVNALELDDSALYLCASSLGRREQYFGPGTRLTVT.